Included here is one TCR beta chain sequence, with context. The target antigen is unknown. The assay ran at deep level. Sequencing used immunoSEQ multiplex PCR; TCRdb keeps in-frame clones, though not all of them. The data contain under 2,000,000 clones, about 94% of them singletons. The naive CD8 population came from CD45RO-negative cells selected for CCR7, without terminally differentiated effector memory CD45RA+ cells. The data derive from a study of shared clonotypes between healthy human individuals. Study-level findings and limits: Some naive CD4 clonotypes, roughly 5%, turned up in common across four donors.

Germline V CDR1 and CDR2: MNHEY, SMNVEV (reference sequence). The length of the CDR3 is 12 residues. With 2 bases removed from V and 8 bases from J, the gap between germline ends came to 9 bases. This clonotype was sampled from a man younger than 35 in good health. Input material: naive CD8+ T cells sorted from blood. The chain links TRBV27 to TRBJ1-2; D gene ambiguous. CDR3 DNA sequence: TGTGCCAGCAGTTTAGATCGGTACGGCTACACCTTC. This sequence encodes CASSLDRYGYTF.